This T cell receptor beta chain was identified in a study of T cell responses to AZD1222 COVID-19 vaccine. CDR1 and CDR2 from the germline V gene are LNHDA and SQIVND (reference sequence). The V end was cut by 3 bases, the J end by 3 bases, with 9 bases between. This CDR3 has 14 residues. Sequencing used immunoSEQ multiplex PCR; TCRdb keeps in-frame clones, though not all of them. This sample yields 140,000 or so clones, of which approximately 89% are seen a single time; 4.7% belongs to the top ten. Sequenced here: peripheral blood, sampled on day 0 of AZD1222 vaccination. The V and J genes are TRBV19 and TRBJ1-5; no definite D call. The TCR was taken from an adult in good health. CDR3: CASSMLAVNQPQHF. CDR3 nucleotides: TGTGCCAGTAGTATGTTGGCCGTCAATCAGCCCCAGCATTTT. Drawing the rest from reference TRBV19 and TRBJ1-5, the complete variable domain is DGGITQSPKYLFRKEGQNVTLSCEQNLNHDAMYWYRQDPGQGLRLIYYSQIVNDFQKGDIAEGYSVSREKKESFPLTVTSAQKNPTAFYLCASSMLAVNQPQHFGDGTRLSIL.